The subject of this entry is one T cell receptor beta chain. This entry comes from a study of cytomegalovirus exposure and HLA in healthy donors. V lost 3 bases and J 1 base, leaving 11 bases between the germline ends. Looked up from germline, CDR1 is SGDLS and CDR2 is YYNGEE. The CDR3 runs 14 residues. Assay used: immunoSEQ multiplex PCR; TCRdb lists only in-frame clones, some missing. The sample has approximately 270,000 clones, roughly 85% seen once. The chain links TRBV9 to TRBJ2-7; TRBD2 is a possible D gene (6 bases). This TCR derives from a woman between 18 and 30 years old in good health and CMV-seronegative. Specimen: PBMCs. CDR3 nucleotides: TGTGCCAGCAGCGCGGGTGGGACTTCCTACGAGCAGTACTTC. The encoded protein is CASSAGGTSYEQYF.